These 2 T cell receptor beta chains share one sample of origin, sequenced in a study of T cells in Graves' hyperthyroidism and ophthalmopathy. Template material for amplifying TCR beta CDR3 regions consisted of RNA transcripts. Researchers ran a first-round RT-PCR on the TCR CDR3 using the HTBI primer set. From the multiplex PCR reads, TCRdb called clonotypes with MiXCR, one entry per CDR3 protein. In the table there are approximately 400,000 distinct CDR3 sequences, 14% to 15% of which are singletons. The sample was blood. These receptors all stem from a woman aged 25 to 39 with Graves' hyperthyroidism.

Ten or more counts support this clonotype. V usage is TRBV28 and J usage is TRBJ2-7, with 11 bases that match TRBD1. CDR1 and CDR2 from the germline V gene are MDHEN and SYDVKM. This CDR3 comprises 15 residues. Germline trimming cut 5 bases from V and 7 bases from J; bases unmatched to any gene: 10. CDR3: CASSPRGQGAREQYF. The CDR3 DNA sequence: TGTGCCAGCAGTCCACGCGGACAGGGGGCACGGGAGCAGTACTTC. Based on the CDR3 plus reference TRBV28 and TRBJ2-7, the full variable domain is DVKVTQSSRYLVKRTGEKVFLECVQDMDHENMFWYRQDPGLGLRLIYFSYDVKMKEKGDIPEGYSVSREKKERFSLILESASTNQTSMYLCASSPRGQGAREQYFGPGTRLTVT.

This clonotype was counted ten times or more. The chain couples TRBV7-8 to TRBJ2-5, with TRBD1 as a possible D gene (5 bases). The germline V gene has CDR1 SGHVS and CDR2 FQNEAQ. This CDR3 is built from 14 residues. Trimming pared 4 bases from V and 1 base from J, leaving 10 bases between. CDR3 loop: CASSSKTVQETQYF. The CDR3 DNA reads TGTGCCAGCAGCTCTAAGACAGTCCAAGAGACCCAGTACTTC.